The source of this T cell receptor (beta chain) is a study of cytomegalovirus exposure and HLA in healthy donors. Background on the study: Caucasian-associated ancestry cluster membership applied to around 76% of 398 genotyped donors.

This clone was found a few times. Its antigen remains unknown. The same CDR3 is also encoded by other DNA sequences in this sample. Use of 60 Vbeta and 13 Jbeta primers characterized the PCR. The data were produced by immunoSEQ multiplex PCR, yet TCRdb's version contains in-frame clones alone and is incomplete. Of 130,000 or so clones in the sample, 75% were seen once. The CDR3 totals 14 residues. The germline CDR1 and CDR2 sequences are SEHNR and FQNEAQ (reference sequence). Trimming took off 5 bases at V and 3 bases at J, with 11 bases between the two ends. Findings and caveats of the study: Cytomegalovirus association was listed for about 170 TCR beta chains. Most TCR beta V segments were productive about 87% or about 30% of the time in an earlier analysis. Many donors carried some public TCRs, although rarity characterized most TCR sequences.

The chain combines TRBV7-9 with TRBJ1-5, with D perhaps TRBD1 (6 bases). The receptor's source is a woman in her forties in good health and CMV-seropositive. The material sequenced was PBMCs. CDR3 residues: CASSLGQSNQPQHF. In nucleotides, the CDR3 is TGTGCCAGCAGCCTAGGACAGTCCAATCAGCCCCAGCATTTT.